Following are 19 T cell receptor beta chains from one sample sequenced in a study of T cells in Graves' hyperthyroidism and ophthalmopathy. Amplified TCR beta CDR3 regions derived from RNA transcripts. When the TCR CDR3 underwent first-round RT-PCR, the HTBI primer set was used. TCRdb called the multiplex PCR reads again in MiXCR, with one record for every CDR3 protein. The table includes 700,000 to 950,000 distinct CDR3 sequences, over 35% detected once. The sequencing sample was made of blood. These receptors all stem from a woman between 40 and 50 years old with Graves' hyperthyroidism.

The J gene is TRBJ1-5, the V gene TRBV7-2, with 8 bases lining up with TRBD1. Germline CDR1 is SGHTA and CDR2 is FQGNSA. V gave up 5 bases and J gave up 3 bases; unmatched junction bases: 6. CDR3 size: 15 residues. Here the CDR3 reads CASSPSTGVNQPQHF. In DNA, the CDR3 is TGTGCCAGCAGCCCCTCGACAGGGGTCAATCAGCCCCAGCATTTT.

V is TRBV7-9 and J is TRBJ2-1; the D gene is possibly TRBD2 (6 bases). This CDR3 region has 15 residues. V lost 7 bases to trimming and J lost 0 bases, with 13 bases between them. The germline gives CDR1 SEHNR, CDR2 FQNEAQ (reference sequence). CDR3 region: CASTGGEGSYNEQFF. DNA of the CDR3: TGTGCCAGCACCGGGGGAGAAGGCTCCTACAATGAGCAGTTCTTC.

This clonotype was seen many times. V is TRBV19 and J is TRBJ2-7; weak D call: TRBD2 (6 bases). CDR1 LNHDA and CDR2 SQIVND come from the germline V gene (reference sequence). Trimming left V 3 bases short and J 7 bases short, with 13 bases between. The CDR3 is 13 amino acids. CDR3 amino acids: CASSIERGREQYF. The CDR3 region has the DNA TGTGCCAGTAGTATCGAGCGAGGGAGGGAGCAGTACTTC. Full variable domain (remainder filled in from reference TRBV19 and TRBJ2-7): DGGITQSPKYLFRKEGQNVTLSCEQNLNHDAMYWYRQDPGQGLRLIYYSQIVNDFQKGDIAEGYSVSREKKESFPLTVTSAQKNPTAFYLCASSIERGREQYFGPGTRLTVT.

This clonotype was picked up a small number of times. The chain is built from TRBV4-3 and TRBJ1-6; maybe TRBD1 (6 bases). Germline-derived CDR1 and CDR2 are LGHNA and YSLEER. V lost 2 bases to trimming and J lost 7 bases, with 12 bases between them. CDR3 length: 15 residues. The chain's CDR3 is CASSQLRGANSPLHF. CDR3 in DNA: TGCGCCAGCAGCCAATTACGGGGGGCAAATTCACCCCTCCACTTT.

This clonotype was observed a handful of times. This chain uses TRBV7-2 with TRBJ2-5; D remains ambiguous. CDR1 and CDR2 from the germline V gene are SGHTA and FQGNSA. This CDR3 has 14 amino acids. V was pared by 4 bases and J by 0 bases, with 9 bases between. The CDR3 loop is CASSSAAHQETQYF. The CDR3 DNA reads TGTGCCAGCAGCTCCGCCGCGCACCAAGAGACCCAGTACTTC.

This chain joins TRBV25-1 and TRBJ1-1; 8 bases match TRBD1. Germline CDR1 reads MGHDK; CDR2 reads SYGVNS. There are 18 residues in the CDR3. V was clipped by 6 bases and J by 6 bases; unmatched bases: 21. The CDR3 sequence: CASRGSWSRDRLPAEAFF. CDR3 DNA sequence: TGTGCCAGCAGGGGATCCTGGTCCCGGGACAGGTTACCGGCTGAAGCTTTCTTT.

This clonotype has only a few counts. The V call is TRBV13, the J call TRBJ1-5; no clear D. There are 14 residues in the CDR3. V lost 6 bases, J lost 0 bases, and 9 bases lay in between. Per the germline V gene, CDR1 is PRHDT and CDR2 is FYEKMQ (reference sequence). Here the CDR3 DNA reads TGTGCCAGCAGGAGTAGGTATAGCAATCAGCCCCAGCATTTT. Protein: CASRSRYSNQPQHF. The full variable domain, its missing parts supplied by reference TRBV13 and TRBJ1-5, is AAGVIQSPRHLIKEKRETATLKCYPIPRHDTVYWYQQGPGQDPQFLISFYEKMQSDKGSIPDRFSAQQFSDYHSELNMSSLELGDSALYFCASRSRYSNQPQHFGDGTRLSIL.

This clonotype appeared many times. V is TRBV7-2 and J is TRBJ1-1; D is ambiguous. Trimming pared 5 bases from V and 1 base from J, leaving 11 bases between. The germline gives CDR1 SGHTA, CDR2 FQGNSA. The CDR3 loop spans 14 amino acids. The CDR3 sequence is CASSPVAWNTEAFF. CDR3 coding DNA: TGTGCCAGCAGCCCCGTGGCCTGGAACACTGAAGCTTTCTTT.

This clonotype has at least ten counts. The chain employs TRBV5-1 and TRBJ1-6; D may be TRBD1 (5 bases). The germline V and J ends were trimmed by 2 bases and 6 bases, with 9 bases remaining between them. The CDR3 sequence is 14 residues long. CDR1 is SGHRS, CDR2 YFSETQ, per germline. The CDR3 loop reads CASSFREINSPLHF. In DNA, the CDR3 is TGCGCCAGCAGCTTCAGGGAGATTAATTCACCCCTCCACTTT.

CDR3 bases: TGTGCCAGCAGTACCCACTTTTCGGGAACTCTCTCTGGAAACACCATATATTTT. It yields the protein CASSTHFSGTLSGNTIYF. J is TRBJ1-3 and V is TRBV7-9, with no clear D. The CDR3 extends over 18 amino acids. Trimming left V 6 bases short and J 0 bases short, with 21 bases between. Germline CDR1 SEHNR, CDR2 FQNEAQ (reference sequence).

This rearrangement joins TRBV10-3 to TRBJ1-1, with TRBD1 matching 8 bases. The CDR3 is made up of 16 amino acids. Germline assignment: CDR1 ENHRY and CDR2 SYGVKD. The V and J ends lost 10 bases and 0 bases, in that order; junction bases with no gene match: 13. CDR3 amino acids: CASGDRTTGVNTEAFF. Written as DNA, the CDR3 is TGTGCCAGCGGGGACCGAACGACAGGGGTGAACACTGAAGCTTTCTTT.

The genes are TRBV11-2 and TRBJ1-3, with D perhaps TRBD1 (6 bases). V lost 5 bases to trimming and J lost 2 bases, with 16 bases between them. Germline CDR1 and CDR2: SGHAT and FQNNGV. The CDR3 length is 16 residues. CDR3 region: CASSNWGAGAGNTIYF. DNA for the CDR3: TGTGCCAGCAGCAATTGGGGGGCAGGGGCTGGAAACACCATATATTTT.

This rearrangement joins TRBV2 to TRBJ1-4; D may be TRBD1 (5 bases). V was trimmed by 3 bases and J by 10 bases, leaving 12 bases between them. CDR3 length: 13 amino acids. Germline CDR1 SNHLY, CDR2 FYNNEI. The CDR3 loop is CASSEAGTGKLFF. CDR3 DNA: TGTGCCAGCAGTGAGGCGGGGACTGGAAAACTGTTTTTT.

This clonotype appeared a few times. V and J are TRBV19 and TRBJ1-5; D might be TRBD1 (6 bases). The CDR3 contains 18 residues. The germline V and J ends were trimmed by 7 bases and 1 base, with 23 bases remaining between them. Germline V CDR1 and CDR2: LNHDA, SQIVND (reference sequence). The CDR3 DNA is TGTGCCAGTACCCCATACTCTAGGGGGGCTTGGAGCAATCAGCCCCAGCATTTT. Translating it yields CASTPYSRGAWSNQPQHF.

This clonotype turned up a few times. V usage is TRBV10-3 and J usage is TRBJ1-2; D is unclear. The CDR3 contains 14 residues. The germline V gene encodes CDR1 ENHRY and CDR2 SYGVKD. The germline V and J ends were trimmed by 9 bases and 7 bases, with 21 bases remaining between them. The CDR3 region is CAMLSADLRGGYTF. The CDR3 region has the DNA TGTGCCATGCTGAGCGCCGACCTACGGGGTGGCTACACCTTC.

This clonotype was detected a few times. The CDR3 DNA reads TGTGCCAGCAGCTTGTTTGTGGGGGCGGACACCGGGGAGCTGTTTTTT. Its translation: CASSLFVGADTGELFF. The gene calls are TRBV5-6 and TRBJ2-2; perhaps TRBD1 as D (6 bases). The V end was cut by 1 base, the J end by 3 bases, with 13 bases between. There are 16 residues in the CDR3. CDR1 and CDR2 from the germline V gene are SGHDT and YYEEEE.

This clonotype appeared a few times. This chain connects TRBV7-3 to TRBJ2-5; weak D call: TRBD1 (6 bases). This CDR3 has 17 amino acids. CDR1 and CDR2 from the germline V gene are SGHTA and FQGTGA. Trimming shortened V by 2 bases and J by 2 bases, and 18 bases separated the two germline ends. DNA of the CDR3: TGTGCCAGCAGCTTATTGCCTCCCCGGGACACTCAAGAGACCCAGTACTTC. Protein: CASSLLPPRDTQETQYF.

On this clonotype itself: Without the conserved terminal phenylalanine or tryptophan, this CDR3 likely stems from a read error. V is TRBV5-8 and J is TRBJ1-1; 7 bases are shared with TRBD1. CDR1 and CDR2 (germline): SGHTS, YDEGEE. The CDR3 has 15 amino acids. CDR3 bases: TGCGCCAGCAACCAAGGGTTGTCTCAGGGGGCTGAAGCTTTCTCT. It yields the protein CASNQGLSQGAEAFS.

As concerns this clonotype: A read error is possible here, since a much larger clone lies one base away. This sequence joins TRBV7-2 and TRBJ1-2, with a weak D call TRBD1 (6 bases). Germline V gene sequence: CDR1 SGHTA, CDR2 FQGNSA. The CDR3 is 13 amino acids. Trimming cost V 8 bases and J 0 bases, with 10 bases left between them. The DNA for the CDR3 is TGTGCCAGCTGCCCAGGGGCTAACTATGGCTACACCTTC. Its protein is CASCPGANYGYTF.